This T cell receptor (beta chain) was observed in a study of Ad26.COV2.S vaccination and SARS-CoV-2 variants (dated by TCRdb to the early 2020s). At the level of the whole study: Vaccine-arm donors were drawn from COV1001, a multicentre, randomized, double-blind, placebo-controlled phase I-IIa trial of Ad26.COV2.S in healthy adults. Dosing of Ad26.COV2.S was intramuscular, at either 5x10^10 or 1x10^11 viral particles, delivered as one shot or as two shots spaced 56 days apart. The specificity and breadth of SARS-CoV-2-reactive T cell receptors after Ad26.COV2.S vaccination were assessed by TCRbeta repertoire sequencing. The TCR-sequenced set comprised about 32 samples: approximately 20 Ad26.COV2.S vaccine recipients, 5 placebo recipients and 8 SARS-CoV-2 convalescent individuals. Participants in the trial were split at random into five groups of five each, receiving low-dose or high-dose Ad26.COV2.S once or twice, or else placebo on both occasions. Investigators did not know the trial group allocation while performing experiments and assessing outcomes. Overall study outcomes, separate from this receptor: The study was not powered for comparison of responses between vaccine doses or regimens. The authors noted that total T cell responses may have been underestimated by the TCR breadth and depth analyses. Compared with placebo recipients, Ad26.COV2.S recipients showed higher spike-specific TCR breadth (P = 0.0014). Vaccine and placebo recipients had similar non-spike TCR breadth, a finding consistent with the vaccine containing only spike. After vaccination, substantial breadth of spike-specific CD8+ and CD4+ T cell responses was reported.

The immunoSEQ Assay was the method used to sequence TCRbeta CDR3 regions. After extraction, genomic DNA underwent amplification by bias-controlled multiplex PCR, followed by high-throughput sequencing. The published analysis was carried out like this. To quantify the absolute abundance of every unique TCRbeta CDR3 region, sequences were collapsed and filtered. T cell fraction was estimated by normalization of TCRbeta template counts to usable DNA, with usable DNA being measured through amplification of reference genes present in all nucleated cells. Repertoire TCRs were annotated as SARS-CoV-2-specific when V gene, CDR3 amino acid sequence and J gene were exactly matched to a known reactive TCR set. The reference SARS-CoV-2 TCR set was obtained from MIRA and was filtered for enrichment in COVID-19-positive ImmuneCODE repertoires, whereby public or cross-reactive TCRs were removed. Using the MIRA antigens, annotated TCRs were further analysed by specific ORF or by position within an ORF. Breadth was defined as the number of annotated unique rearrangements divided by the total number of unique productive rearrangements, and depth was defined as the summed frequency of the annotated unique rearrangements. Group comparisons of TCR breadth used two-sided Wilcoxon rank-sum tests. This immuneACCESS table, as held by TCRdb, lists in-frame sequences with V and J called but not all clones. Of the missing ones, under half trace to an unresolved V gene in checked studies; the others have no known cause. V, J and clone size are taken as reported in that table, and D and trimming were inferred from the DNA itself. The sample table records 300,000 to 350,000 clones; approximately 90% of these occur just once. Together, the top ten hold about 5% of the sample.

A note on this clone: What antigen it recognizes has not been identified. Base quality data are lacking; no much larger clone is found one base away.

What this sample's treatment or condition label stands for: roughly 20 received Ad26.COV2.S at low or high dose, single or two shots; several received placebo; per-sample allocation not given. For vaccine and placebo recipients, the sequenced repertoires came from samples collected on day 63 after the first injection. In Cohort 1b, about 25 adults aged 18-55 years were enrolled at a single site in Boston, USA, between 29 July and 7 August 2020. Ad26.COV2.S was a replication-incompetent adenovirus type 26 vector that expressed a prefusion-stabilized SARS-CoV-2 spike protein derived from the original Wuhan strain. The sequenced sample was peripheral blood, obtained in a trial of Ad26.COV2.S vaccine versus placebo. This TCR was sampled from a person between 18 and 60 years old who received the Ad26.COV2.S COVID-19 vaccine or a placebo.

The CDR3 reads as follows: CASSGSGYEQFF. The DNA reads as follows: TGTGCCAGCAGCGGGAGTGGCTATGAGCAGTTCTTC. The chain links TRBV13 with TRBJ2-1, and TRBD2 may be the D gene, going by 5 matching bases. The germline V gene (reference sequence) supplies CDR1 PRHDT and CDR2 FYEKMQ. Inclusive of the bounding cysteine and phenylalanine, the CDR3 is 12 residues long. CDR3 DNA is the only sequence kept; it has 36 bases, read in frame from the first base. V drops 5 bases and J drops 8 bases, leaving 10 bases in between.